The rows below give T cell receptor beta chains drawn from one sample of a study of T cell responses to AZD1222 COVID-19 vaccine. TCRdb's table, derived via immunoSEQ multiplex PCR, lists solely in-frame clones and lacks some. Among fewer than 110,000 clones listed, around 90% were seen once. The material was peripheral blood, obtained on day 0 of AZD1222 vaccination. The receptor source for this set is an adult in good health. CDR3s include the opening cysteine and the closing phenylalanine or tryptophan. Each record gives: V gene, D gene, J gene, clone size, CDR3 protein, CDR3 DNA. D genes are given only for firm matches. Clone size is stated in some rows and not others, as once, few, many or a class when expanded.

TRBV7-9	-	TRBJ1-2	-	CASSATGTWGGYTF	TGTGCCAGCAGCGCAACCGGGACGTGGGGTGGCTACACCTTC
TRBV7-9	-	TRBJ1-1	few	CASSPGEGGAFF	TGTGCCAGCAGCCCCGGGGAGGGTGGAGCTTTCTTT
TRBV9	TRBD1	TRBJ2-2	-	CASSEGQTNTGELFF	TGTGCCAGCAGCGAGGGACAGACGAACACCGGGGAGCTGTTTTTT
TRBV14	-	TRBJ2-3	-	CASSQVAVSTDTQYF	TGTGCCAGCAGCCAAGTAGCGGTCAGCACAGATACGCAGTATTTT
TRBV25-1	-	TRBJ2-1	once	CASSDTTGSDEQFF	TGTGCCAGCAGTGACACGACGGGCTCGGATGAGCAGTTCTTC
TRBV2	-	TRBJ2-1	-	CASSEDRSREQFF	TGTGCCAGCAGTGAAGACCGCAGTCGGGAGCAGTTCTTC
TRBV7-7	-	TRBJ1-3	-	CASSLALISGNTIYF	TGTGCTAGCAGCTTAGCCCTCATATCTGGAAACACCATATATTTT
TRBV5-1	-	TRBJ1-1	-	CASSGSTEAFF	TGCGCCAGCAGCGGGTCCACTGAAGCTTTCTTT
TRBV12-3/TRBV12-4	TRBD2	TRBJ2-3	-	CASSPSGDTQYF	TGTGCCAGCAGCCCTAGCGGGGATACGCAGTATTTT
TRBV4-1	-	TRBJ1-2	-	CASSAKMSGPRRYGYTF	TGCGCCAGCAGCGCCAAGATGTCCGGACCTAGACGCTATGGCTACACCTTC
TRBV6-1	TRBD1	TRBJ2-2	-	CASSDGTALVGELFF	TGTGCCAGCAGTGACGGGACAGCGCTCGTAGGGGAGCTGTTTTTT
TRBV7-2	TRBD1	TRBJ1-2	-	CASSFRQGFIAYGYTF	TGTGCCAGCAGCTTCAGACAGGGCTTTATCGCCTATGGCTACACCTTC
TRBV13	TRBD1	TRBJ1-2	-	CASSPGQGWDYGYTF	TGTGCCAGCAGCCCGGGACAGGGGTGGGACTATGGCTACACCTTC
TRBV12-3/TRBV12-4	-	TRBJ1-4	-	CASSRQYNEKLFF	TGTGCCAGCAGCAGACAGTACAATGAAAAACTGTTTTTT
TRBV29-1	-	TRBJ1-2	-	CSGGGAVNGYTF	TGCAGCGGAGGGGGAGCCGTTAATGGCTACACCTTC
TRBV7-2	TRBD1	TRBJ1-2	-	CASSFQGAWGYTF	TGTGCCAGCAGCTTCCAGGGGGCTTGGGGCTACACCTTC
TRBV7-6	-	TRBJ2-1	-	CASSPRTGGYGFF	TGTGCCAGCAGCCCCCGGACCGGGGGTTATGGGTTCTTC
TRBV5-3	-	TRBJ2-1	-	CARSPEPTRSRGNEQFF	TGTGCCAGAAGCCCCGAGCCGACCCGTTCTAGGGGCAATGAGCAGTTCTTC
TRBV28	-	TRBJ2-3	-	CASTGQSTDTQYF	TGTGCCAGCACAGGACAGAGCACAGATACGCAGTATTTT
TRBV12-3/TRBV12-4	-	TRBJ1-4	-	CASRVGVQEKLFF	TGTGCCAGCAGAGTGGGGGTCCAAGAAAAACTGTTTTTT
TRBV18	TRBD1	TRBJ1-2	-	CASSPPGQNTYTF	TGTGCCAGCTCACCACCGGGACAGAATACCTACACCTTC
TRBV14	-	TRBJ2-7	few	CASSQGGAYEQYF	TGTGCCAGCAGCCAAGGCGGGGCCTACGAGCAGTACTTC
TRBV6-1	-	TRBJ1-2	-	CASSEFVEPFEGYTF	TGTGCCAGCAGTGAATTTGTCGAGCCCTTCGAGGGCTACACCTTC
TRBV6-5	-	TRBJ1-4	-	CASSPLPWEKLFF	TGTGCCAGCAGCCCCTTACCCTGGGAAAAACTGTTTTTT
TRBV2	TRBD1	TRBJ1-5	-	CASSRTGGSNQPQHF	TGTGCCAGCTCCCGGACAGGGGGCAGCAATCAGCCCCAGCATTTT
TRBV6-6	-	TRBJ2-7	-	CASSYPPGGEQYF	TGTGCCAGCAGTTACCCGCCCGGTGGCGAGCAGTACTTC
TRBV3-1/TRBV3-2	TRBD1	TRBJ1-6	-	CASSQSTGDSPLHF	TGTGCCAGCAGCCAGTCGACAGGGGATTCACCCCTCCACTTT
TRBV7-9	TRBD2	TRBJ2-3	-	CASSATSGRYTDTQYF	TGTGCCAGCAGCGCGACTAGCGGGAGATACACAGATACGCAGTATTTT
TRBV28	-	TRBJ2-1	once	CASSSRKAQLKVKFF	TGTGCCAGCAGTTCCCGCAAAGCACAGTTGAAGGTTAAGTTCTTC
TRBV19	-	TRBJ2-7	-	CASSESGLEQYF	TGTGCCAGTAGTGAATCAGGCCTCGAGCAGTACTTC
TRBV18	TRBD1	TRBJ1-1	-	CASSPQGAGTEAFF	TGTGCCAGCTCACCACAGGGGGCAGGGACTGAAGCTTTCTTT
TRBV19	-	TRBJ2-5	-	CASSFGYQETQYF	TGTGCCAGTAGTTTTGGGTACCAAGAGACCCAGTACTTC
TRBV30	-	TRBJ2-7	-	CAWSDGQGLRGQYF	TGTGCCTGGAGTGATGGGCAGGGGCTACGAGGGCAGTACTTC
TRBV19	-	TRBJ1-6	-	CASRGRGTYNSPLHF	TGTGCCAGCAGAGGTAGGGGCACATATAATTCACCCCTCCACTTT
TRBV9	TRBD1	TRBJ1-4	-	CASSIGTGKTTNEKLFF	TGTGCCAGCAGCATAGGGACAGGGAAGACAACTAATGAAAAACTGTTTTTT
TRBV6-5	-	TRBJ2-2	-	CASTGTTTGELFF	TGTGCCAGCACCGGGACCACTACCGGGGAGCTGTTTTTT
TRBV6-6	-	TRBJ2-7	-	CASSYSSEQYF	TGTGCCAGCAGTTACTCGAGCGAGCAGTACTTC
TRBV4-2	TRBD1	TRBJ1-5	-	CASSQGGGTGENQPQHF	TGTGCCAGCAGCCAGGGAGGAGGGACAGGGGAGAATCAGCCCCAGCATTTT
TRBV4-3	-	TRBJ1-2	-	CASSQERGLPIYTF	TGCGCCAGCAGCCAAGAGCGGGGACTCCCAATCTACACCTTC
TRBV19	TRBD2	TRBJ2-7	-	CASSGLAGLEQYF	TGTGCCAGCTCGGGACTAGCGGGGCTGGAGCAGTACTTC
TRBV11-1	TRBD1	TRBJ1-4	-	CASSLGQGNEKLFF	TGTGCCAGCAGCTTAGGACAGGGGAATGAAAAACTGTTTTTT
TRBV2	-	TRBJ1-1	-	CASREREGNTEAFF	TGTGCCAGCAGGGAGAGGGAGGGTAACACTGAAGCTTTCTTT
TRBV9	-	TRBJ2-7	-	CASSSTGSSTPLYEQYF	TGTGCCAGCAGCTCGACCGGCAGCTCTACGCCTTTGTACGAGCAGTACTTC
TRBV5-1	-	TRBJ2-7	-	CASSHPGGEQYF	TGCGCCAGCAGCCACCCTGGGGGAGAGCAGTACTTC
TRBV15	-	TRBJ2-7	-	CATSRDRSKQYF	TGTGCCACCAGCAGAGATAGGAGCAAGCAGTACTTC
TRBV4-3	-	TRBJ1-4	-	CASSPLRATNEKLFF	TGCGCCAGCAGCCCCTTGCGTGCAACTAATGAAAAACTGTTTTTT
TRBV29-1	TRBD1	TRBJ1-1	once	CSVEAPDRGTEAFF	TGCAGCGTTGAAGCCCCTGACAGGGGGACTGAAGCTTTCTTT
TRBV13	-	TRBJ1-2	-	CASSSPGGLDNYGYTF	TGTGCCAGCAGCTCCCCGGGTGGGCTAGATAACTATGGCTACACCTTC
TRBV7-9	-	TRBJ2-5	few	CASSPGATQETQYF	TGTGCCAGCAGCCCTGGGGCAACCCAAGAGACCCAGTACTTC
TRBV29-1	-	TRBJ2-4	-	CSVVTKNIQYF	TGCAGCGTTGTAACCAAAAACATTCAGTACTTC
TRBV29-1	-	TRBJ2-7	-	CSATRGVGSYEQYF	TGCAGCGCGACTCGCGGGGTTGGCTCCTACGAGCAGTACTTC
TRBV7-2	TRBD1	TRBJ1-3	-	CASSRGDRVPNTIYF	TGTGCCAGCAGCCGTGGGGACAGGGTCCCGAACACCATATATTTT
TRBV2	-	TRBJ2-3	-	CASSGKITQYF	TGTGCCAGCAGTGGAAAGATTACGCAGTATTTT
TRBV3-1/TRBV3-2	-	TRBJ2-5	-	CASSQGYQETQYF	TGTGCCAGCAGCCAGGGGTACCAAGAGACCCAGTACTTC
TRBV30	TRBD2	TRBJ2-7	-	CAWSGGGHEQYF	TGTGCCTGGAGTGGGGGGGGACACGAGCAGTACTTC
TRBV5-6	-	TRBJ1-6	-	CASSGGRGTSSYNSPLHF	TGTGCCAGCAGTGGGGGCCGGGGAACGAGCTCCTATAATTCACCCCTCCACTTT
TRBV5-6	TRBD1	TRBJ2-5	once	CASSPSTGYQETQYF	TGTGCCAGCAGCCCCTCGACAGGGTACCAAGAGACCCAGTACTTC
TRBV28	-	TRBJ1-3	-	CASSFLPRVSGNTIYF	TGTGCCAGCAGTTTTTTGCCGAGGGTCTCTGGAAACACCATATATTTT
TRBV6-2/TRBV6-3	-	TRBJ2-1	-	CASRYSGQNNEQFF	TGTGCCAGCAGATACTCTGGACAAAACAATGAGCAGTTCTTC